The 6 T cell receptor beta chains in this list originate from one sample, sequenced in a study of blood T cells in healthy people across ages. A sample-barcoded 5' primer and a J-beta primer mix were used in a second PCR of about 7 to 12 cycles. One entry per CDR3 protein, called by TCRdb with MiXCR from the 5' RACE reads. Of hundreds of thousands of distinct CDR3 sequences in the sample, 35% to 50% are singletons; the top ten hold approximately 31%. The sample consisted of blood. The receptors were gathered from a man aged 80 or over in good health.

The chain employs TRBV20-1 and TRBJ1-4; 7 positions match TRBD1. The CDR3 consists of 15 residues. Germline V gives CDR1 DFQATT, CDR2 SNEGSKA (reference sequence). The V and J ends lost 1 base and 5 bases, in that order; junction bases with no gene match: 7. CDR3 residues: CSARVATGRNEKLFF. CDR3 sequence (DNA): TGCAGTGCTAGAGTGGCGACAGGGCGGAATGAAAAACTGTTTTTT.

This chain links TRBV7-2 with TRBJ2-3, with 8 nucleotides matching TRBD1. Trimming took 4 bases from V and 0 from J; bases not matched to a gene: 6. The length of the CDR3 is 16 residues. Germline V gene lookup returns CDR1 SGHTA and CDR2 FQGNSA. The CDR3, as DNA: TGTGCCAGCAGCTCAAGACAGGGGAGGAGCACAGATACGCAGTATTTT. Protein: CASSSRQGRSTDTQYF.

Remarks on this clonotype: A read error may produce the germline difference seen at one junction end. This sequence joins TRBV4-3 and TRBJ2-3, with D uncertain. This CDR3 spans 14 amino acids. Looked up from germline, CDR1 is LGHNA and CDR2 is YSLEER. The CDR3 sequence: CASGQDSRTDTQYF. The DNA for the CDR3 is TGCGCCAGCGGCCAAGATTCCAGAACAGATACGCAGTATTTT.

V and J are TRBV30 and TRBJ2-2, with D unresolved. Trimming left V 4 bases short and J 7 bases short, with 10 bases between. The CDR3 sequence is 12 residues long. Looked up from germline, CDR1 is GTSNPN and CDR2 is SVGIG (reference sequence). CDR3 amino acids: CAWNSWDGELFF. The CDR3 nucleotides are TGTGCCTGGAACTCCTGGGACGGGGAGCTGTTTTTT.

Details on this clonotype: This sequence may be a read error, since a much larger clone differs from it by one base. V gene TRBV7-2 combines with J gene TRBJ2-1; 7 bases are a match to TRBD1. The CDR3 has 15 amino acids. Trimming at V came to 5 bases and at J to 13 bases, leaving 17 bases not matched to a gene. Germline-derived CDR1 and CDR2 are SGHTA and FQGNSA. The CDR3 region has the DNA TGTGCCAGCAGCCCCCGGACAGGTGGGGTCGAGACCCAGTTCTTC. Its protein is CASSPRTGGVETQFF.

This clonotype was seen a few times. The chain couples TRBV4-2 to TRBJ1-2; 11 bases align to TRBD1. The CDR3 contains 16 residues. Germline CDR1 reads LGHNA; CDR2 reads YNFKEQ. Losses at the gene ends were 1 base for V and 7 bases for J; bases not matched to a gene: 8. The DNA of the CDR3 is TGTGCCAGCAGCCAAGCCGCGGGACAGGGGGGAGGTGGCTACACCTTC. Encoded protein: CASSQAAGQGGGGYTF.